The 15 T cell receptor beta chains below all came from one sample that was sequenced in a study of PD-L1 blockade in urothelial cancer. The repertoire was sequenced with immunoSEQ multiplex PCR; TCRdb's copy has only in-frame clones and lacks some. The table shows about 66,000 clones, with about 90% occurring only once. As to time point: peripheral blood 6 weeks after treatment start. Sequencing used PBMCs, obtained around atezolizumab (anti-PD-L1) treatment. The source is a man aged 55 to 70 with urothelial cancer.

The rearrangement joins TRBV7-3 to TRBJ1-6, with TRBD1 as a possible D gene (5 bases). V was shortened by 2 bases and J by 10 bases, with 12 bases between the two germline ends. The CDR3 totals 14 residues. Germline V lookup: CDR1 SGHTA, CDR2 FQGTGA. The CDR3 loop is CASSLPGLGSPLHF. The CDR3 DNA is TGTGCCAGCAGCTTACCAGGGCTGGGCTCACCCCTCCACTTT.

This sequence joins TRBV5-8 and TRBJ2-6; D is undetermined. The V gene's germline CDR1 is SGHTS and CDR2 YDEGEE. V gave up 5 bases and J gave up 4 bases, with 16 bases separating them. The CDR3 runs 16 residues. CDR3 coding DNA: TGTGCCAGCAGGACTCGTAGGCCGACCGGGGCCAACGTCCTGACTTTC. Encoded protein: CASRTRRPTGANVLTF. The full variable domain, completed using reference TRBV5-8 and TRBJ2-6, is EAGVTQSPTHLIKTRGQQATLRCSPISGHTSVYWYQQALGLGLQFLLWYDEGEERNRGNFPPRFSGRQFPNYSSELNVNALELEDSALYLCASRTRRPTGANVLTFGAGSRLTVL.

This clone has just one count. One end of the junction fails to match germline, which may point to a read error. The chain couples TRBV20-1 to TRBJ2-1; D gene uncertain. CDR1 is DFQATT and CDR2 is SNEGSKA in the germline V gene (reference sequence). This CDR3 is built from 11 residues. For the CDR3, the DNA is TGCAGTGCCAGAGGTAGCAATGAGCAGTTCTTC. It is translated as CSARGSNEQFF.

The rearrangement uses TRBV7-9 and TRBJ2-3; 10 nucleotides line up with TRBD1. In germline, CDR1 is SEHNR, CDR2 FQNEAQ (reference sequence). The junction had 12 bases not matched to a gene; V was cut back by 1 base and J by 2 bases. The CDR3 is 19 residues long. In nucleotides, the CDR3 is TGTGCCAGCAGCTTAGAATACGAACCGGGACAGGGGATCACAGATACGCAGTATTTT. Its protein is CASSLEYEPGQGITDTQYF.

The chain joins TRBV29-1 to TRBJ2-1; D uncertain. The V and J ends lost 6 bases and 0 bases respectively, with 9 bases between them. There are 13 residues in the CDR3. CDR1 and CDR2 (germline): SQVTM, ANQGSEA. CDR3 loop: CSVSYSSYNEQFF. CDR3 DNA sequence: TGCAGCGTAAGCTATAGCTCCTACAATGAGCAGTTCTTC.

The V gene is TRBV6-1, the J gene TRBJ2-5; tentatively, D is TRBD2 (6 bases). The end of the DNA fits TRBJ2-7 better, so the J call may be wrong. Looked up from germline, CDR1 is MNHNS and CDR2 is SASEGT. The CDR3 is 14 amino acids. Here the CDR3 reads CASSEGGTIYEQYF. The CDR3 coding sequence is TGTGCCAGCAGTGAAGGCGGGACCATCTACGAGCAGTACTTC.

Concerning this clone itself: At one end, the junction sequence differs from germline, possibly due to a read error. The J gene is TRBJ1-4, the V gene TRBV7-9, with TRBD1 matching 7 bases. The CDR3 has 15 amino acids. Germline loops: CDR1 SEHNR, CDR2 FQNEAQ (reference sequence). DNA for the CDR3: TGTGCCAGCAGCATAGCTACAGGGGTAGATGAAAAACTGTTTTTT. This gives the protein CASSIATGVDEKLFF. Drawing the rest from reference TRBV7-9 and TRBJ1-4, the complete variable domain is DTGVSQNPRHKITKRGQNVTFRCDPISEHNRLYWYRQTLGQGPEFLTYFQNEAQLEKSRLLSDRFSAERPKGSFSTLEIQRTEQGDSAMYLCASSIATGVDEKLFFGSGTQLSVL.

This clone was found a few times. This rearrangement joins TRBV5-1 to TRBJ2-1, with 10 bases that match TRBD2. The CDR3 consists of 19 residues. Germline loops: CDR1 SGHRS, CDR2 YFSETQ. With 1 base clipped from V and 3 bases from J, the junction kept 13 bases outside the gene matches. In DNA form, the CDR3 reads TGCGCCAGCAGCTTGTTGGCTAGCGGGAGAGGATTATACTACAATGAGCAGTTCTTC. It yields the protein CASSLLASGRGLYYNEQFF.

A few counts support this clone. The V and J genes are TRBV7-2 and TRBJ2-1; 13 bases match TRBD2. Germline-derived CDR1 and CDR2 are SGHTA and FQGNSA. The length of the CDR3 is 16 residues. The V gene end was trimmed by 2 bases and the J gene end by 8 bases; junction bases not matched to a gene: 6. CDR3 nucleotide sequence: TGTGCCAGCAGCTTAACTAGCGGGAGGGCCGGAGATGAGCAGTTCTTC. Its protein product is CASSLTSGRAGDEQFF.

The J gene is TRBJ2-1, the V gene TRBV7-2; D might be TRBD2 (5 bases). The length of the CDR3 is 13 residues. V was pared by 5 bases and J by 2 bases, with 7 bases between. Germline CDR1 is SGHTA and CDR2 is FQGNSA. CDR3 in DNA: TGTGCCAGCAGCCTCGGGGCCTACAATGAGCAGTTCTTC. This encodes CASSLGAYNEQFF.

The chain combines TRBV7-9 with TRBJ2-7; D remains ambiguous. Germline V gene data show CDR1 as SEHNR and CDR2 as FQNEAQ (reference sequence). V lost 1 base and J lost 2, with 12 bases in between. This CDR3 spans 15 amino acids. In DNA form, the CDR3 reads TGTGCCAGCAGCTTAGGGGCCTGGGCAGCCTACGAGCAGTACTTC. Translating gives CASSLGAWAAYEQYF.

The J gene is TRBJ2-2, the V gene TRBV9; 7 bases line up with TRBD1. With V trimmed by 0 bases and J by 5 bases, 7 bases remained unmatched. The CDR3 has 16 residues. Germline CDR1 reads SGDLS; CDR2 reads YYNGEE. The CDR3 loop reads CASSVERGQGTGELFF. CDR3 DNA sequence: TGTGCCAGCAGCGTAGAAAGGGGGCAGGGGACCGGGGAGCTGTTTTTT.

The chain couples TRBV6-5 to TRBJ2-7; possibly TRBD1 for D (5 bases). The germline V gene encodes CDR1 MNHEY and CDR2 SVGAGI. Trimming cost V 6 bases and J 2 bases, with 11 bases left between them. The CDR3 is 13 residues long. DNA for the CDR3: TGTGCCAGCAGGAGAACAGGCCCCTACGAGCAGTACTTC. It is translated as CASRRTGPYEQYF.

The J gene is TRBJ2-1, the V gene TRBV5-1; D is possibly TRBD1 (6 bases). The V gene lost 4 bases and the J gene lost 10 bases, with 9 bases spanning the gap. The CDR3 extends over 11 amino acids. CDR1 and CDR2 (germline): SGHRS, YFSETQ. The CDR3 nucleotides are TGCGCCAGCAGCACAGGGTTCGAGCAGTTCTTC. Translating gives CASSTGFEQFF.

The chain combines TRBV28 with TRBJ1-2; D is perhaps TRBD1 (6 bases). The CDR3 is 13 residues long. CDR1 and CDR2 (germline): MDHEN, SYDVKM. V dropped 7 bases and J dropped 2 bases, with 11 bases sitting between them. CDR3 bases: TGTGCCAGCACGGACACAGGGAACTATGGCTACACCTTC. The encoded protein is CASTDTGNYGYTF.